The 10 T cell receptor beta chains reported below all come from one sample, sequenced in a study of blood T cells in healthy people across ages. For the second PCR, which ran for about 6 to 12 cycles, a sample-barcoded 5' primer and a J-beta primer mix were used. MiXCR was run by TCRdb on the 5' RACE reads, yielding one entry per CDR3 protein. Among 1.5 million to 2 million distinct CDR3 sequences listed, about 50% were seen once. The sample taken for sequencing was blood. The receptors were sampled from a woman aged 40 to 49 in good health.

The chain recombines TRBV19 with TRBJ1-5; tentative D call: TRBD1 (6 bases). CDR1 is LNHDA and CDR2 is SQIVND in the germline V gene (reference sequence). Trimming removed 6 bases from V and 1 base from J, with 13 bases in between. This CDR3 is built from 15 residues. The CDR3 is CASRSRGESNQPQHF. DNA of the CDR3: TGTGCCAGTAGGAGCAGGGGCGAAAGCAATCAGCCCCAGCATTTT.

This clonotype was detected only a few times. The rearrangement links TRBV6-5 to TRBJ2-1; 7 bases are shared with TRBD1. The CDR3 has 16 residues. V shed 8 bases and J 1 base; nucleotides not matched to a gene: 11. Germline V gene data show CDR1 as MNHEY and CDR2 as SVGAGI. CDR3 region: CASATGAPRSYNEQFF. The CDR3 nucleotides read TGTGCCAGCGCTACAGGGGCCCCGCGGTCCTACAATGAGCAGTTCTTC.

The chain carries TRBV7-2 and TRBJ2-1; TRBD1 agrees at 8 bases. V lost 1 base and J lost 12; bases outside the gene matches: 2. Germline CDR1 reads SGHTA; CDR2 reads FQGNSA. The CDR3 spans 12 residues. The CDR3 is CASSLDRGSQFF. The DNA for the CDR3 is TGTGCCAGCAGCTTAGACAGGGGGTCGCAGTTCTTC. Supplemented by reference TRBV7-2 and TRBJ2-1, the full variable domain reads GAGVSQSPSNKVTEKGKDVELRCDPISGHTALYWYRQSLGQGLEFLIYFQGNSAPDKSGLPSDRFSAERTGGSVSTLTIQRTQQEDSAVYLCASSLDRGSQFFGPGTRLTVL.

The V and J genes are TRBV6-1 and TRBJ1-5, with 9 bases lining up with TRBD1. Germline V CDR1 and CDR2: MNHNS, SASEGT. The CDR3 is 15 amino acids. V was clipped by 1 base and J by 4 bases; unmatched bases: 2. CDR3 nucleotides: TGTGCCAGCAGTGAAGTAGGGACAGGGAATCAGCCCCAGCATTTT. Translated, it gives CASSEVGTGNQPQHF.

The chain recombines TRBV7-8 with TRBJ2-3; D is undetermined. The CDR3 consists of 16 residues. Looked up from germline, CDR1 is SGHVS and CDR2 is FQNEAQ. With 3 bases removed from V and 0 bases from J, the gap between germline ends came to 13 bases. CDR3 in amino acids: CASSFVVHSSTDTQYF. The CDR3 DNA reads TGTGCCAGCAGCTTCGTTGTCCACAGTAGCACAGATACGCAGTATTTT. The full variable domain, rest sourced from reference TRBV7-8 and TRBJ2-3, is GAGVSQSPRYKVAKRGQDVALRCDPISGHVSLFWYQQALGQGPEFLTYFQNEAQLDKSGLPSDRFFAERPEGSVSTLKIQRTQQEDSAVYLCASSFVVHSSTDTQYFGPGTRLTVL.

The CDR3 DNA reads TGCGCCAGCAGTGACAGCGGGACAGGGGGGATCAATGAGCAGTACTTC. It is translated as CASSDSGTGGINEQYF. This chain uses TRBV10-1 with TRBJ2-7, with 11 bases identical to TRBD1. Germline lookup yields CDR1 WNHNN and CDR2 SYGVQD (reference sequence). The CDR3 length is 16 residues. Germline trimming cut 3 bases from V and 7 bases from J; bases unmatched to any gene: 11.

This clonotype was detected only a few times. The V call is TRBV7-2, the J call TRBJ2-3, with TRBD2 as a possible D gene (5 bases). This CDR3 spans 13 amino acids. Trimming cost V 8 bases and J 4 bases, with 13 bases left between them. Per the germline V gene, CDR1 is SGHTA and CDR2 is FQGNSA. The CDR3 spells CASGPGVADTQYF. The DNA for the CDR3 is TGTGCCAGCGGCCCCGGGGTCGCAGATACGCAGTATTTT.

J is TRBJ2-3 and V is TRBV12-3 or TRBV12-4, with D possibly being TRBD1 or TRBD2 (6 bases each). V dropped 5 bases and J dropped 8 bases, with 17 bases sitting between them. The CDR3 loop spans 14 amino acids. The CDR3 DNA follows: TGTGCCAGCAGTAGCCGGACAGCGGGCGGTACGCAGTATTTT. Residues: CASSSRTAGGTQYF.

At least ten counts were recorded for this clonotype. The chain employs TRBV7-9 and TRBJ2-5, with TRBD1 identical over 12 bases. Germline V gene data show CDR1 as SEHNR and CDR2 as FQNEAQ (reference sequence). With 3 bases clipped from V and 5 bases from J, the junction kept 7 bases outside the gene matches. The length of the CDR3 is 16 residues. DNA of the CDR3: TGTGCCAGCAGCTTTTCCGGGACAGGGGGCGGGGAGACCCAGTACTTC. It codes for CASSFSGTGGGETQYF.

As to this clonotype: A much larger clonotype is one base distant, so this may be a read error. The chain combines TRBV12-3 or TRBV12-4 with TRBJ1-5; D is possibly TRBD1 (5 bases). Trimming pared 8 bases from V and 5 bases from J, leaving 16 bases between. The CDR3 extends over 14 amino acids. CDR3 sequence (DNA): TGTGCCAGCGGACCTCAGGGTAGGGATCAGCCCCAGCATTTT. This encodes CASGPQGRDQPQHF.